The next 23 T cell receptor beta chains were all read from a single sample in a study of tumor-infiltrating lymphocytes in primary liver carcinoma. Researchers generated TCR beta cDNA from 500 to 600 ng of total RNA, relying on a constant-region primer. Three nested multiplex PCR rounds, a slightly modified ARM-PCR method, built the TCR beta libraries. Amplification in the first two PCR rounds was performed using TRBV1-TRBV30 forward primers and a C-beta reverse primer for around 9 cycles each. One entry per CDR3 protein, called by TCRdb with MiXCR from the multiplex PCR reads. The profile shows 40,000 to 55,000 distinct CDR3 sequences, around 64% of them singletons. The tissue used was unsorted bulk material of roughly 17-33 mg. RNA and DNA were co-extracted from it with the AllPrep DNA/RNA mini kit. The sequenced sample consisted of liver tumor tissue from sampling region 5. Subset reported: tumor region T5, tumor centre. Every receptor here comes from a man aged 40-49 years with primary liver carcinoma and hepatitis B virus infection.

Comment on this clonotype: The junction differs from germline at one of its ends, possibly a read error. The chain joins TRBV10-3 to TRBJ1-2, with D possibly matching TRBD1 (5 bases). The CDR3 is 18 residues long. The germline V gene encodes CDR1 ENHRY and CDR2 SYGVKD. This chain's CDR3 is CDISESGHRSATNYGYTF. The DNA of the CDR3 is TGTGATATCAGTGAGTCCGGACACAGATCAGCTACTAACTATGGCTATACCTTC.

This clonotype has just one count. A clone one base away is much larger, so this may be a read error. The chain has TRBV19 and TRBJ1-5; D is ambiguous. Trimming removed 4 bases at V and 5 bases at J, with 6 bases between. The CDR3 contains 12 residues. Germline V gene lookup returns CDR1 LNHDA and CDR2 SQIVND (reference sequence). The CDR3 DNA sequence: TGTGCCAGTAGTACGGCGCATCAGCCCCAGCATTTT. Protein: CASSTAHQPQHF.

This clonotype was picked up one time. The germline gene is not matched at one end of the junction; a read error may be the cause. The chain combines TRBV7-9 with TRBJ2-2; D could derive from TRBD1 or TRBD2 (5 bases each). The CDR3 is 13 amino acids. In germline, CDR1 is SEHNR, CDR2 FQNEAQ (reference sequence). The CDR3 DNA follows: TGTGCCAGCAGCCAAGTGGGGACCGGGGAGCTGTTTTTC. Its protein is CASSQVGTGELFF.

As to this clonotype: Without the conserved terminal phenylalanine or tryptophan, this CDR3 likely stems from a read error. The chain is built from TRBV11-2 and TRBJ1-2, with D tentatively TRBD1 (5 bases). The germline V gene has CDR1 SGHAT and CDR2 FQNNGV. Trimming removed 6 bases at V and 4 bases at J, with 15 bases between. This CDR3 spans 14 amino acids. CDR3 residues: CASRERGTIYGYTI. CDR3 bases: TGTGCCAGCAGAGAGAGGGGCACCATCTATGGCTACACCATC.

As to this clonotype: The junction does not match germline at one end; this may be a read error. CDR3 bases: TGTGCCGGCAGCCAAGTCGGGCGGGAGAACACCGGGGGGCTGTTTTTT. This gives the protein CAGSQVGRENTGGLFF. The V and J genes are TRBV4-2 and TRBJ2-2; 7 positions agree with TRBD2. This CDR3 contains 16 residues. Germline CDR1 LGHNA, CDR2 YNFKEQ.

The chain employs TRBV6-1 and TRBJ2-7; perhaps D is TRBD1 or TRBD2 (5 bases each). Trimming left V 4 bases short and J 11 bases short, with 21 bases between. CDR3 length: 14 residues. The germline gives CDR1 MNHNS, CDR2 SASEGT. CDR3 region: CASSAGDGPYEEYF. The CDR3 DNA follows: TGTGCCAGCAGTGCTGGGGACGGACCCTATGAGGAGTACTTC.

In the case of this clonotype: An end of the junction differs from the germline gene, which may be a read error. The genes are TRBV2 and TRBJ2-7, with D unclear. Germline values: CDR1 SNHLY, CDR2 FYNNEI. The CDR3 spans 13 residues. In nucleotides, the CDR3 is TGTGCCAGCGGTGATATGCAGTCCTACGAGCAGCACTTC. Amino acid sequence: CASGDMQSYEQHF.

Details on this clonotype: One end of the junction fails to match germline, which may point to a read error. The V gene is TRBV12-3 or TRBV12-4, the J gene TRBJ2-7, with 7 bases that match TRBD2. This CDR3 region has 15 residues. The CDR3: CAISFSGIVPHEQYF. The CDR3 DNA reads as TGTGCCATCAGTTTCAGCGGGATTGTCCCCCACGAGCAGTATTTC.

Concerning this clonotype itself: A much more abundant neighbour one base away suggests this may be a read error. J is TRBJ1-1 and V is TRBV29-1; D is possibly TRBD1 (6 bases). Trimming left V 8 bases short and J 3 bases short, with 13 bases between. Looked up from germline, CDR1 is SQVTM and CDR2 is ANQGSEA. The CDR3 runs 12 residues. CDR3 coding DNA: TGCAGCATGGGGAGACAGGACACTGAAGCTTTCTTT. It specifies CSMGRQDTEAFF.

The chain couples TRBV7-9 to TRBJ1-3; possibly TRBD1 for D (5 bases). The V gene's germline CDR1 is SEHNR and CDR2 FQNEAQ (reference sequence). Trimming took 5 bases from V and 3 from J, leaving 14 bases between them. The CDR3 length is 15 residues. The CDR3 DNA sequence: TGTGCCAGCAGCCTTACAGGACGGGATGGAAACACCATATATTTT. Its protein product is CASSLTGRDGNTIYF.

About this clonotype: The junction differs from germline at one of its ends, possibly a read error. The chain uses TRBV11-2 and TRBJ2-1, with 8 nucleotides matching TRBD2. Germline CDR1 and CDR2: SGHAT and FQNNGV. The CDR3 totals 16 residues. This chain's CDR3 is CARSSRPNGRVYEQFF. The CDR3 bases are TGTGCCCGCAGCTCGCGCCCCAACGGGAGGGTCTATGAGCAGTTCTTC.

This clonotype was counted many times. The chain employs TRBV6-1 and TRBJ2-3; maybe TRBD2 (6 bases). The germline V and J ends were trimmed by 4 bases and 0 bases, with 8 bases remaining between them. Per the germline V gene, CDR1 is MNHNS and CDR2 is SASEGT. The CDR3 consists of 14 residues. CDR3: CASSAGASTDTQYF. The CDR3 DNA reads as TGTGCCAGCAGTGCGGGAGCTAGCACAGATACGCAGTATTTT.

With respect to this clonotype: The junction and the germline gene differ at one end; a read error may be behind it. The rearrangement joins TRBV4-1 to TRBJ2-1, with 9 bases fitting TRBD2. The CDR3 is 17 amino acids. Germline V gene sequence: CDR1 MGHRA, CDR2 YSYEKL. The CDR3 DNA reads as TGCGCCAGCAGTCAAGATCCCGCTAGCGGGATACCGGATGAGCAGTTCTTC. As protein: CASSQDPASGIPDEQFF.

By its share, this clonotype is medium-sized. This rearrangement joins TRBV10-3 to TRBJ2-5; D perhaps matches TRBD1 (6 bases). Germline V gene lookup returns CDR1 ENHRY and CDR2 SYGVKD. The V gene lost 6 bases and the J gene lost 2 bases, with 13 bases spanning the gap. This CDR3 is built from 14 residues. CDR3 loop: CAISPGDGQETQYF. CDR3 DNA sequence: TGTGCCATCAGCCCAGGGGACGGACAAGAGACCCAGTACTTC.

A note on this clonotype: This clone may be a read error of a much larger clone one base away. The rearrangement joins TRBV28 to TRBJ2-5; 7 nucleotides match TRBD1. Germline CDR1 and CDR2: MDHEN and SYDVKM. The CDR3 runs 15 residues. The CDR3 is CACSIRQGPSETQYF. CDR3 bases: TGTGCCTGCAGTATCCGACAGGGACCCTCGGAGACCCAGTACTTC.

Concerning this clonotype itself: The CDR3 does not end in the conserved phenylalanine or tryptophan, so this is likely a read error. The CDR3 loop reads CASSLGGIDTQYI. The CDR3 region has the DNA TGTGCCAGCAGCCTTGGGGGTATAGATACGCAGTATATT. V is TRBV6-1 and J is TRBJ2-3; D could derive from TRBD1 or TRBD2 (5 bases each). The CDR3 runs to 13 residues. Germline CDR1 is MNHNS and CDR2 is SASEGT. V was clipped by 6 bases and J by 5 bases, with 12 bases between them.

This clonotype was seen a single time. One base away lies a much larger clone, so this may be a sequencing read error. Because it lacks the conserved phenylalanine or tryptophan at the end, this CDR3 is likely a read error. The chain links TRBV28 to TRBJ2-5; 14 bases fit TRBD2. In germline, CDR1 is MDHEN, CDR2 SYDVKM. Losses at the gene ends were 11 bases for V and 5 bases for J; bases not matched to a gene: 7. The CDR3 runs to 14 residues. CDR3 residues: CAGATSGRGETQYL. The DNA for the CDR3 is TGTGCCGGCGCGACTAGCGGGAGGGGGGAGACCCAGTACTTA.

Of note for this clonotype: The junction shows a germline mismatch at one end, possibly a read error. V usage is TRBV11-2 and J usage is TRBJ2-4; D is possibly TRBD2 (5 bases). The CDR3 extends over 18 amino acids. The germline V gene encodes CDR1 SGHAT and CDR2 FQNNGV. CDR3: CASSLGKLTELAKNVQYF. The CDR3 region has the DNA TGTGCCAGCAGCTTAGGAAAACTAACGGAGCTAGCCAAAAACGTTCAGTATTTC. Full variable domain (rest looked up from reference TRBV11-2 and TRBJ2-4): EAGVAQSPRYKIIEKRQSVAFWCNPISGHATLYWYQQILGQGPKLLIQFQNNGVVDDSQLPKDRFSAERLKGVDSTLKIQPAKLEDSAVYLCASSLGKLTELAKNVQYFGAGTRLSVL.

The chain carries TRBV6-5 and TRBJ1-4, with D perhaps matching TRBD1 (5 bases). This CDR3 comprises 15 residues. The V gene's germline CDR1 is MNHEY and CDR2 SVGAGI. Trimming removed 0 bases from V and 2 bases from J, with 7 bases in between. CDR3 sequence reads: CASSYSRGTNEKLFF. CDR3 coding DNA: TGTGCCAGCAGTTACTCCCGGGGGACTAATGAAAAACTGTTTTTT.

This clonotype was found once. In nucleotides, the CDR3 is TGCAGCAGATTGCCGGGACAGGTAGTGGATGAGCAGTTCTTC. Encoded protein: CSRLPGQVVDEQFF. The chain couples TRBV29-1 to TRBJ2-1; 8 nucleotides agree with TRBD1. V gave up 8 bases and J gave up 8 bases; unmatched junction bases: 14. The CDR3 extends over 14 amino acids. Germline CDR1 SQVTM, CDR2 ANQGSEA.

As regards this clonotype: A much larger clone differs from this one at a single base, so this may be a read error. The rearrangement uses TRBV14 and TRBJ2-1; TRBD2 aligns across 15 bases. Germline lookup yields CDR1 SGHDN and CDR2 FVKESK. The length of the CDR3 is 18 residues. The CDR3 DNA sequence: TGTGTCAGCAGCCTGTCCGGGACTAGCGGGAGGCGTTACAATGAGCAGTTCTTC. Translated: CVSSLSGTSGRRYNEQFF.

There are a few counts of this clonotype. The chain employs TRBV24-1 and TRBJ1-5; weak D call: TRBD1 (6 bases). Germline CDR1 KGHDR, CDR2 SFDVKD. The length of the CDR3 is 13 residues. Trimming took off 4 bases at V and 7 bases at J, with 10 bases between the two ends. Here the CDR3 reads CATSDRGGQPQHF. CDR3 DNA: TGTGCCACCAGTGACAGAGGGGGGCAGCCCCAGCATTTT.

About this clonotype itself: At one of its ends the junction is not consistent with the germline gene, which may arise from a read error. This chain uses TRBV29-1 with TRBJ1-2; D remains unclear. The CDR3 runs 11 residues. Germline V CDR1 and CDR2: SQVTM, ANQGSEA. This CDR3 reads CSGHVDYCYTF. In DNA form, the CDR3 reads TGCAGCGGACACGTGGACTATTGCTACACCTTC.